These 10 T cell receptor beta chains were all obtained from the same sample, sequenced in a study of blood T cell repertoires in COVID-19. The data were produced by immunoSEQ multiplex PCR, yet TCRdb's version contains in-frame clones alone and is incomplete. This sample yields approximately 40,000 clones, of which around nine tenths are seen a single time; roughly 4.2% belongs to the top ten. Material: peripheral blood. The receptors come from a man aged 35-49 years with COVID-19, enrolled during active disease.

The V and J genes are TRBV5-1 and TRBJ2-7, with 9 positions matching TRBD1. The length of the CDR3 is 16 residues. Germline loops: CDR1 SGHRS, CDR2 YFSETQ. The V gene end was trimmed by 1 base and the J gene end by 2 bases; junction bases not matched to a gene: 7. CDR3 DNA: TGCGCCAGCAGCTTGAGTGACAGGGGGGACCCCTACGAGCAGTACTTC. Encoded protein: CASSLSDRGDPYEQYF.

This clone has a handful of counts. V and J are TRBV5-4 and TRBJ2-3, with D maybe TRBD2 (5 bases). CDR3 length: 14 amino acids. Trimming removed 4 bases at V and 6 bases at J, with 15 bases between. From germline, CDR1 is SGHNT and CDR2 YYREEE (reference sequence). The CDR3 DNA follows: TGTGCCAGCAGCCCTGGACTGGGCAGCGATACGCAGTATTTT. This codes for CASSPGLGSDTQYF.

This clone occurred once. The gene calls are TRBV7-7 and TRBJ2-3; TRBD2 might be the D (6 bases). The CDR3 runs 15 residues. The V gene lost 3 bases and the J gene lost 1 base, with 11 bases spanning the gap. Germline CDR1 SSHAT, CDR2 FNYEAQ (reference sequence). CDR3 sequence: CASSLGASGTDTQYF. For the CDR3, the DNA is TGTGCCAGCAGCTTGGGAGCTAGCGGCACAGATACGCAGTATTTT.

This clone was detected only once. Written as DNA, the CDR3 is TGTGCCAGCAGTTTGGTGGGACAACAGGGGGCGAAGGCATATACGCAGTATTTT. This encodes CASSLVGQQGAKAYTQYF. The J gene is TRBJ2-3, the V gene TRBV27, with 9 bases matching TRBD1. V trimming: 3 bases; J trimming: 7 bases; junction bases outside the gene matches: 17. CDR3 length: 18 amino acids. Germline-derived CDR1 and CDR2 are MNHEY and SMNVEV (reference sequence).

The chain recombines TRBV5-4 with TRBJ2-5; possible D gene TRBD2, 6 bases. The CDR3 sequence is 12 residues long. CDR1 is SGHNT and CDR2 is YYREEE in the germline V gene (reference sequence). V lost 4 bases, J lost 5 bases, and 9 bases lay in between. The CDR3 reads CASSKEGETQYF. The CDR3 DNA sequence: TGTGCCAGCAGCAAGGAGGGGGAGACCCAGTACTTC.

The rearrangement uses TRBV28 and TRBJ2-5; no clear D gene. Trimming removed 2 bases from V and 5 bases from J, with 6 bases in between. This CDR3 contains 12 residues. Germline lookup yields CDR1 MDHEN and CDR2 SYDVKM. CDR3 sequence: CASSLPEETQYF. The CDR3 coding sequence is TGTGCCAGCAGTTTACCGGAGGAGACCCAGTACTTC.

This clone was seen more than once but under ten times. The J gene is TRBJ1-4, the V gene TRBV6-1, with TRBD1 matching 9 bases. V trimming: 4 bases; J trimming: 7 bases; junction bases outside the gene matches: 10. The CDR3 runs 16 residues. Germline CDR1 reads MNHNS; CDR2 reads SASEGT. CDR3 sequence: CASSARATGGTEKLFF. The CDR3 DNA reads as TGTGCCAGCAGTGCCCGAGCGACAGGGGGTACTGAAAAACTGTTTTTT.

The genes are TRBV7-9 and TRBJ1-1; 9 bases line up with TRBD1. Losses at the gene ends were 4 bases for V and 4 bases for J; bases not matched to a gene: 7. The CDR3 spans 15 residues. Germline V lookup: CDR1 SEHNR, CDR2 FQNEAQ (reference sequence). The CDR3 DNA reads TGTGCCAGCAGCTCTACAGGGGGCTGGGGCACTGAAGCTTTCTTT. It translates to CASSSTGGWGTEAFF.

The V and J genes are TRBV5-1 and TRBJ2-7; D may be TRBD1 (5 bases). The CDR3 consists of 16 residues. Trimming removed 8 bases from V and 0 bases from J, with 21 bases in between. Germline V gene lookup returns CDR1 SGHRS and CDR2 YFSETQ. The CDR3: CASRWGTDTDSYEQYF. DNA of the CDR3: TGCGCCAGTCGGTGGGGCACGGACACCGACTCCTACGAGCAGTACTTC.

The chain combines TRBV4-1 with TRBJ2-7, with D possibly being TRBD1 (5 bases). The germline CDR1 and CDR2 sequences are MGHRA and YSYEKL. The CDR3 totals 16 residues. Between the trimmed V and J ends, which lost 0 bases and 3 bases, there was a span of 15 bases. CDR3 residues: CASSQDYGARVYEQYF. CDR3 sequence (DNA): TGCGCCAGCAGCCAAGATTATGGGGCCCGGGTCTACGAGCAGTACTTC.